This T cell receptor beta chain was documented in a study of cytomegalovirus exposure and HLA in healthy donors. Findings of the study overall: Sequencing depth across donors, presence/absence analyses assumed, was roughly uniform.

A multiplex PCR was run with 60 Vbeta primers and 13 Jbeta primers. Clones were read by immunoSEQ multiplex PCR, and TCRdb kept only the in-frame ones, dropping some. Among about 130,000 clones, 83% were seen once, and the ten largest hold 3.6%. The germline CDR1 and CDR2 sequences are LNHDA and SQIVND (reference sequence). The CDR3 runs 14 residues. V lost 2 bases and J lost 4, with 8 bases in between. As to this clone: Antigen unknown.

The TCR sequence derives from a middle-aged woman in good health and CMV-seropositive. The V call is TRBV19, the J call TRBJ2-2; D call uncertain. The sequencing sample was made of PBMCs. The CDR3 protein is CASSINIFTGELFF. The CDR3 DNA sequence: TGTGCCAGTAGTATAAACATCTTCACCGGGGAGCTGTTTTTT.